This TCR beta chain was found in a study of OX40 agonist ivuxolimab in advanced cancers. At the level of the study: Antecedent anti-PD-1, anti-PD-L1 or anti-CTLA-4 therapy was permissible, with roughly 40% having received some.

Clones were read by immunoSEQ multiplex PCR, and TCRdb kept only the in-frame ones, dropping some. The sample lists some 66,000 clones, 85% occurring once. Study observations and caveats: Clonal expansion among partial responders at 0.1-3.0 mg/kg ranked near the lowest.

The germline CDR1 and CDR2 sequences are SGHTA and FQGTGA. V gave up 5 bases and J gave up 2 bases, with 14 bases separating them. The CDR3 loop spans 15 amino acids. As regards this clone: Its antigen is unknown.

The J gene is TRBJ2-3, the V gene TRBV7-3; a possible D gene is TRBD1 (6 bases). The TCR sequence derives from an adult with an advanced solid tumor such as melanoma, head and neck, liver or kidney cancer. This material consisted of CD4+ or CD8+ T cells sorted from blood, taken in a trial of the OX40 agonist ivuxolimab. The CDR3 loop is CASSPKQGPTDTQYF. DNA of the CDR3: TGTGCCAGCAGCCCGAAACAGGGACCCACAGATACGCAGTATTTT.